This T cell receptor beta chain was observed in a study of regulatory T cells in long-lasting Graves disease. Study-wide results and limits: Persistent disease preferred TRBV28, TRBJ1-2 and TRBJ2-5.

The time point was: newly diagnosed GD, antithyroid drugs for less than 3 months. PBMC RNA served as the TCR library source. CDR3 regions were amplified by Arm-PCR using iRepertoire HTBI primers to build TCR beta libraries. TCRdb re-called the multiplex PCR reads with MiXCR, one entry per CDR3 protein. The sample has over 200,000 distinct CDR3 sequences, 15% to 20% seen once. This CDR3 is 13 amino acids long. V lost 6 bases to trimming and J lost 1 base, with 10 bases between them. The germline CDR1 and CDR2 sequences are MNHEY and SVGEGT. This clonotype was seen many times. Its antigen is undetermined. These same data were also listed under a study on T cells in Graves' hyperthyroidism and ophthalmopathy. Per that paper: Recently diagnosed hyperthyroidism of less than 2 months' duration affected patients aged 18 to 65. Investigators excluded patients with uncontrolled infection, other autoimmune disease, pregnancy or lactation.

The sequence was obtained from a woman in her 30s with Graves disease. The chain is built from TRBV6-2 or TRBV6-3 and TRBJ2-7; D call uncertain. This material consisted of peripheral blood mononuclear cells (PBMCs), taken at new diagnosis, from a patient treated with antithyroid drugs. CDR3 sequence (DNA): TGTGCCAGCAGCTCCGGAGAGTCCTACGAGCAGTACTTC. This encodes CASSSGESYEQYF.